These T cell receptor beta chains were read from a single sample in a study of a mutant IDH1 vaccine in newly diagnosed glioma. Generated by immunoSEQ multiplex PCR, the TCRdb table keeps only in-frame clones and is missing some. The sample holds about 88,000 clones; roughly four fifths are singletons and the top ten take about 5.3%. This specimen consisted of PBMCs, obtained from a glioma patient treated with radiotherapy, temozolomide or both. The receptors stem from a man in his forties with glioma. Some clones in this sample may be carry-over from other donors' samples. CDR3s include the opening cysteine and the closing phenylalanine or tryptophan. A D gene is named only where the DNA matches it firmly. Part of the rows lack a size; the others show once, few, many or a class for expanded clones.

size	D	J	length	V	DNA	CDR3
few	TRBD1	TRBJ1-2	15	TRBV6-5	TGTGCCAGCAGTTACAGAGGACAGGGGGCCTATGGCTACACCTTC	CASSYRGQGAYGYTF
NA	NA	TRBJ1-2	12	TRBV2	TGTGCCAGCAGTGAACAGGAGTATGGCTACACCTTC	CASSEQEYGYTF
NA	NA	TRBJ1-3	17	TRBV5-3	TGTGCCAGAAGCCCCCTCGAGGGCGTGAGCTCTGGAAACACCATATATTTT	CARSPLEGVSSGNTIYF
NA	NA	TRBJ2-7	14	TRBV14	TGTGCCAGCAGCCCGACAGTTAGCTCCTACGAGCAGTACTTC	CASSPTVSSYEQYF
many	TRBD2	TRBJ2-1	16	TRBV7-3	TGTGCCAGCAGCTTAAGTGGACGGGGGGGCATTCAAGAGCAGTTCTTC	CASSLSGRGGIQEQFF
medium-sized	NA	TRBJ2-1	11	TRBV9	TGTGCCAGCAGCGCGAGAACCGAACAGTTCTTC	CASSARTEQFF
NA	TRBD2	TRBJ2-5	16	TRBV2	TGTGCCAGCTCGGGACTAGCGGGGGGACCCATGGAGACCCAGTACTTC	CASSGLAGGPMETQYF
once	NA	TRBJ2-5	14	TRBV5-1	TGCGCCAGCAGTCCCCGACAGCACCAAGAGACCCAGTACTTC	CASSPRQHQETQYF
NA	TRBD1	TRBJ2-7	15	TRBV10-1	TGCGCCAGCTTAGGGACAGGGGGCGCCTCCTACGAGCAGTACTTC	CASLGTGGASYEQYF
NA	TRBD1	TRBJ1-4	17	TRBV5-1	TGCGCCAGCAGCCCGGGGACAGCCTTCCTGGGTAATGAAAAACTGTTTTTT	CASSPGTAFLGNEKLFF
NA	NA	TRBJ1-4	13	TRBV5-6	TGTGCCAGCAGCCCCGGGGCAAGAGAAAAACTGTTTTTT	CASSPGAREKLFF
NA	TRBD1	TRBJ1-2	15	TRBV10-1	TGCGCCAGCAGTGACCGGACAGGGTGGATTGGTGGCTACACCTTC	CASSDRTGWIGGYTF